The clone carrying this T cell receptor beta chain has more than one count but fewer than ten. Antigen: not known. Unique molecular identifiers were present in the TCR beta cDNA libraries. One entry per CDR3 protein, called by TCRdb with MiXCR from the PCR reads. The repertoire holds a few hundred thousand distinct CDR3 sequences, with approximately 38% as singletons. The germline V and J ends were trimmed by 3 bases and 2 bases, with 12 bases remaining between them. This CDR3 spans 14 amino acids. From germline, CDR1 is SGHRS and CDR2 YFSETQ. The sample belongs to a study of post-analysis software for immune sequencing data. Findings of the study overall: Comparison of patients with controls showed four or five TRBV segments more frequent in patients, TRBV5-6, TRBV5-1 and TRBV20-1 among them.

The V call is TRBV5-1, the J call TRBJ2-7, with a possible D match to TRBD1 (6 bases). This clonotype originated in a girl aged 5-17 years with multiple sclerosis. What was sequenced was blood. For the CDR3, the DNA is TGCGCCAGCAGCTCCGGACAGCCCCCCTACGAGCAGTACTTC. This gives the protein CASSSGQPPYEQYF. Filled out from reference TRBV5-1 and TRBJ2-7, the complete variable domain reads KAGVTQTPRYLIKTRGQQVTLSCSPISGHRSVSWYQQTPGQGLQFLFEYFSETQRNKGNFPGRFSGRQFSNSRSEMNVSTLELGDSALYLCASSSGQPPYEQYFGPGTRLTVT.